What follows are 7 T cell receptor beta chains derived from one specimen sequenced in a study of cytomegalovirus exposure and HLA in healthy donors. TCRdb's table, derived via immunoSEQ multiplex PCR, lists solely in-frame clones and lacks some. The sample lists 100,000 to 150,000 clones, roughly 95% occurring once. Sequenced input: PBMCs. The source is a man in his late teens or twenties in good health and CMV-seronegative.

A word on this clone: One end of the junction varies from germline; a read error may be responsible. The chain couples TRBV7-7 to TRBJ1-1, with a tentative D call TRBD1 (5 bases). Germline V CDR1 and CDR2: SSHAT, FNYEAQ (reference sequence). The CDR3 extends over 15 amino acids. CDR3 amino acids: CASSPLAQGNTEAFF. The CDR3 DNA is TGTGCTAGCAGCCCGCTGGCCCAGGGGAACACTGAAGCTTTCTTT.

The genes are TRBV27 and TRBJ1-3, with D unresolved. CDR1 is MNHEY and CDR2 is SMNVEV in the germline V gene (reference sequence). The CDR3 is 17 residues long. V was trimmed by 7 bases and J by 1 base, leaving 20 bases between them. The DNA of the CDR3 is TGTGCCAGCAAATCCGACGCCGGCGGAGGATCTGGAAACACCATATATTTT. As protein: CASKSDAGGGSGNTIYF.

The count of this clone is one. The gene calls are TRBV19 and TRBJ1-5; the match to TRBD1 covers 10 bases. Germline CDR1 LNHDA, CDR2 SQIVND (reference sequence). The trim removed 6 bases at V and 0 bases at J, leaving 5 bases unmatched. The CDR3 is 16 residues long. The CDR3, as DNA: TGTGCCAGTAGCGACAGGGGGCGCGATAGCAATCAGCCCCAGCATTTT. Residues: CASSDRGRDSNQPQHF.

This CDR3 is CSVERGLQETQYF. DNA of the CDR3: TGCAGCGTTGAGAGAGGGTTACAAGAGACCCAGTACTTC. V is TRBV29-1 and J is TRBJ2-5, with D perhaps TRBD2 (5 bases). The V and J ends lost 3 bases and 2 bases respectively, with 10 bases between them. In germline, CDR1 is SQVTM, CDR2 ANQGSEA. The CDR3 is made up of 13 amino acids. Full variable domain (rest looked up from reference TRBV29-1 and TRBJ2-5): SAVISQKPSRDICQRGTSLTIQCQVDSQVTMMFWYRQQPGQSLTLIATANQGSEATYESGFVIDKFPISRPNLTFSTLTVSNMSPEDSSIYLCSVERGLQETQYFGPGTRLLVL.

This chain joins TRBV4-2 and TRBJ1-4; possible D gene TRBD1, 6 bases. The V end was cut by 0 bases, the J end by 7 bases, with 12 bases between. Germline V gives CDR1 LGHNA, CDR2 YNFKEQ. The CDR3 has 15 residues. The CDR3 spells CASSQEGQGSEKLFF. The CDR3 region has the DNA TGTGCCAGCAGCCAAGAAGGGCAGGGGAGTGAAAAACTGTTTTTT.

The chain uses TRBV30 and TRBJ1-5; 10 nucleotides match TRBD1. The junction had 11 bases not matched to a gene; V was cut back by 6 bases and J by 3 bases. This CDR3 has 16 amino acids. The germline gives CDR1 GTSNPN, CDR2 SVGIG (reference sequence). CDR3 DNA: TGTGCCTGTCGACAGGGGGCGTGGGGGGTCAATCAGCCCCAGCATTTT. Protein: CACRQGAWGVNQPQHF.

The genes are TRBV28 and TRBJ2-5, with TRBD2 matching over 8 bases. CDR3 size: 17 residues. The junction had 13 bases not matched to a gene; V was cut back by 6 bases and J by 1 base. Germline V CDR1 and CDR2: MDHEN, SYDVKM. CDR3: CASSQDRRGVFQETQYF. The CDR3 nucleotides are TGTGCCAGCAGCCAAGACAGGCGGGGGGTTTTCCAAGAGACCCAGTACTTC.